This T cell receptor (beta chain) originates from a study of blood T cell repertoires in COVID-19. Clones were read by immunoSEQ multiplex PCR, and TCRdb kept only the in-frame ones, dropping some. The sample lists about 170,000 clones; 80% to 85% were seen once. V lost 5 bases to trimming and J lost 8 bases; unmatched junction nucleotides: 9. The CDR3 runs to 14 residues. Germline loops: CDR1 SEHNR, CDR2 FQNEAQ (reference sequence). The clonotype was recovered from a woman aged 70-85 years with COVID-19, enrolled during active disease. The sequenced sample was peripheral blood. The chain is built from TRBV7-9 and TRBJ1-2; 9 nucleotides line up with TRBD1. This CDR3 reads CASSPQGAWEGYTF. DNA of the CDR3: TGTGCCAGCAGCCCACAGGGGGCCTGGGAGGGCTACACCTTC.